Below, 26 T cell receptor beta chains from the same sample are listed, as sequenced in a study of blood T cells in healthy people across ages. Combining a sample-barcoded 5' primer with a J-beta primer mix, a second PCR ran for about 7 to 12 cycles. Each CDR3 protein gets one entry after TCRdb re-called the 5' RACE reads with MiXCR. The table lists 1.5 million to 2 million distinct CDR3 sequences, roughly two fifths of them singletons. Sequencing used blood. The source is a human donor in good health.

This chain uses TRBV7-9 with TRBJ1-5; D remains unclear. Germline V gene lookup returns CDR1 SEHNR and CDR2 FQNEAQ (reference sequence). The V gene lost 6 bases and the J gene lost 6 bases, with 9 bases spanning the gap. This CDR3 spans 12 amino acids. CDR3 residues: CASSLWAQPQHF. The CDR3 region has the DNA TGTGCCAGCAGTTTGTGGGCTCAGCCCCAGCATTTT.

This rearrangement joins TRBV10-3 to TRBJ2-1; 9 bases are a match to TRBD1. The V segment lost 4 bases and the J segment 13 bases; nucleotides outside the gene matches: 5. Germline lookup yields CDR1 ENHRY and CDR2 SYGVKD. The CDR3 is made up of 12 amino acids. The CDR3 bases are TGTGCCATCAGTGGGACAGGGGAGAATCAGTTCTTC. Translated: CAISGTGENQFF.

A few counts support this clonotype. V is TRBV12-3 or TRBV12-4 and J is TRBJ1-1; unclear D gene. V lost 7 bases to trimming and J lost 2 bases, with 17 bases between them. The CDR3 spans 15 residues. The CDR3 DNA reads TGTGCCAGCATCGCGCGTGGGGAACCCAACACTGAAGCTTTCTTT. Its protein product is CASIARGEPNTEAFF.

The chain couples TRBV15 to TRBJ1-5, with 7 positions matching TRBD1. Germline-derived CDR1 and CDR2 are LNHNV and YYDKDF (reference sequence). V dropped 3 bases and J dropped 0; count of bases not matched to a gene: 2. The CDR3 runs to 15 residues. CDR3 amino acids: CATSRNRGSNQPQHF. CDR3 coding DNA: TGTGCCACCAGCAGGAACAGGGGTAGCAATCAGCCCCAGCATTTT.

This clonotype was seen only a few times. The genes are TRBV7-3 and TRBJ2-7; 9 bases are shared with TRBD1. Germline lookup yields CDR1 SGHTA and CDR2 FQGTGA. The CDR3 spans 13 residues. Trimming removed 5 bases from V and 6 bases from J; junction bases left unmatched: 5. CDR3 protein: CASSNTGGGEQYF. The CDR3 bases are TGTGCCAGCAGCAACACAGGGGGCGGCGAGCAGTACTTC.

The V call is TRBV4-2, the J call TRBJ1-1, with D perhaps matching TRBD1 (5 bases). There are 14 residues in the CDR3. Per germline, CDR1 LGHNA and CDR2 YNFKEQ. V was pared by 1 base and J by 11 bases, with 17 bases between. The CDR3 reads CASSQGTGSTAAFF. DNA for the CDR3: TGTGCCAGCAGCCAAGGCACAGGAAGCACTGCGGCTTTCTTT.

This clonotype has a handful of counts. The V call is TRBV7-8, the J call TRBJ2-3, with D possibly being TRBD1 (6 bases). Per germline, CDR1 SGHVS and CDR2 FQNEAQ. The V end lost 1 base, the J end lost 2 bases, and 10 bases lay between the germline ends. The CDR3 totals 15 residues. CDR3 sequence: CASSLGGPHTDTQYF. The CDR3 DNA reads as TGTGCCAGCAGCTTAGGGGGGCCTCACACAGATACGCAGTATTTT.

CDR3 bases: TGTGCCAGCAGCTCCCCTGGGGCAGGGGGCGTCAGAGAGACCCAGTACTTC. This translates into CASSSPGAGGVRETQYF. This chain uses TRBV9 with TRBJ2-5, with 8 nucleotides matching TRBD1. J was trimmed by 4 bases and V by 4 bases; bases with no gene match: 15. The germline gives CDR1 SGDLS, CDR2 YYNGEE. The CDR3 runs to 17 residues.

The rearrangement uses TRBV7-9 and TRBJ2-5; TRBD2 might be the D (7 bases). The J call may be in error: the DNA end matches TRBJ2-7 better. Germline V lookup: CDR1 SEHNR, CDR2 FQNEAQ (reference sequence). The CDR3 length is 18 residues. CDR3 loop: CASSSPVAGGAEVFEQYF. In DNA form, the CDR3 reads TGTGCCAGCAGCTCCCCCGTAGCTGGGGGGGCAGAAGTCTTCGAGCAGTACTTC.

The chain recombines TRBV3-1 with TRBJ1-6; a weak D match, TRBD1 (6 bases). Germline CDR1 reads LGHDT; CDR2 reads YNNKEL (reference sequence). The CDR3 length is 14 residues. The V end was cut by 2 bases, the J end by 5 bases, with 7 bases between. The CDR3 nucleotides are TGTGCCAGCAGCCAAACAGGGAATAATTCACCCCTCCACTTT. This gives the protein CASSQTGNNSPLHF. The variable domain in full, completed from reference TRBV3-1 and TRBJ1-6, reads DTAVSQTPKYLVTQMGNDKSIKCEQNLGHDTMYWYKQDSKKFLKIMFSYNNKELIINETVPNRFSPKSPDKAHLNLHINSLELGDSAVYFCASSQTGNNSPLHFGNGTRLTVT.

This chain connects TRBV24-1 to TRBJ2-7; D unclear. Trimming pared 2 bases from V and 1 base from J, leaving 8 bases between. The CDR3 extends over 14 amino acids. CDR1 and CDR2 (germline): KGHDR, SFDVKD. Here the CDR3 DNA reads TGTGCCACCAGTGATTCCTGGTCGTCCTACGAGCAGTACTTC. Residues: CATSDSWSSYEQYF.

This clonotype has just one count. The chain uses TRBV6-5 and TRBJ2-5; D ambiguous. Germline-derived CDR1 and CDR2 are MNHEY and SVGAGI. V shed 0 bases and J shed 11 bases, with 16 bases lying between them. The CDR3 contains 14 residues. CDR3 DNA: TGTGCCAGCAGTTACTCGAGTCAGAACAATGAGCAGTACTTC. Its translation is CASSYSSQNNEQYF.

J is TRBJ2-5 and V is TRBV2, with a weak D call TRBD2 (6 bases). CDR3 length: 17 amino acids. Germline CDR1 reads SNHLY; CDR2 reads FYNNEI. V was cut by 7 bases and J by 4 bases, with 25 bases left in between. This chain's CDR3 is CASKPRRRGGGVETQYF. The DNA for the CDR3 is TGTGCCAGCAAACCCCGGCGGCGGGGAGGAGGGGTAGAGACCCAGTACTTC.

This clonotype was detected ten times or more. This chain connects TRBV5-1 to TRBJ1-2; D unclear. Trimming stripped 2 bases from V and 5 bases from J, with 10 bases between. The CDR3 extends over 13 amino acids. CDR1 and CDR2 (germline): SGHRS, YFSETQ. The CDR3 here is CASSFGSDYGYTF. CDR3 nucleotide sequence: TGCGCCAGCAGCTTCGGCAGTGATTATGGCTACACCTTC.

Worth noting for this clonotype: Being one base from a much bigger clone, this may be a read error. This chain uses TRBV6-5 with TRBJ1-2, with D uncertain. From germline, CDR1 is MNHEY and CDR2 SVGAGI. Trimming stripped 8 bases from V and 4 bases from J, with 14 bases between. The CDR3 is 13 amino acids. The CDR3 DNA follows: TGTGCCAGCTTATTGGGTTGGCGCTATGGCTACACCTTC. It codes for CASLLGWRYGYTF.

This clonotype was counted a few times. Written as DNA, the CDR3 is TGCAGTGCTAGAGATCAGGGGATAGAGCAGTTCTTC. This sequence encodes CSARDQGIEQFF. The chain recombines TRBV20-1 with TRBJ2-1; maybe TRBD1 (6 bases). The length of the CDR3 is 12 residues. Germline CDR1 and CDR2: DFQATT and SNEGSKA (reference sequence). V lost 0 bases and J 10 bases, leaving 10 bases between the germline ends.

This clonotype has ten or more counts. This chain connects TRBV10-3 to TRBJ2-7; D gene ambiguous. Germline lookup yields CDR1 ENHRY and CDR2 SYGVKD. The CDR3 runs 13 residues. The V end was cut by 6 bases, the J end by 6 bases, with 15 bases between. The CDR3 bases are TGTGCCATCAGCCCCACTGACATCTCCGAGCAGTACTTC. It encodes CAISPTDISEQYF.

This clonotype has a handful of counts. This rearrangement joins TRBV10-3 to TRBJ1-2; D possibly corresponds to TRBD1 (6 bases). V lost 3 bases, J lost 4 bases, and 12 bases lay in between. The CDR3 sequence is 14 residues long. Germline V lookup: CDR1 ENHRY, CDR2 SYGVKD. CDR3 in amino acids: CAISDKGGGYGYTF. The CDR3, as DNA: TGTGCCATCAGTGATAAAGGGGGTGGCTATGGCTACACCTTC.

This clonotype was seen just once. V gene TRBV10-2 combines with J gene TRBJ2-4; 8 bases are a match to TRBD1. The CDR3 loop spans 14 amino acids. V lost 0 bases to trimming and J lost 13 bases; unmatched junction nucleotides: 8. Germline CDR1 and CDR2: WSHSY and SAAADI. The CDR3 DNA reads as TGCGCCAGCAGTGAGTCGGACAGGGAGGTCGGGCAGTACTTC. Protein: CASSESDREVGQYF.

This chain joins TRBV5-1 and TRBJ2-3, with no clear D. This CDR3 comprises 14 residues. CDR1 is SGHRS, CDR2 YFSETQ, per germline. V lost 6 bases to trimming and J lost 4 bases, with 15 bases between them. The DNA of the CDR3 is TGCGCCAGCACGGACCTCTACCCGGCAGATACGCAGTATTTT. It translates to CASTDLYPADTQYF.

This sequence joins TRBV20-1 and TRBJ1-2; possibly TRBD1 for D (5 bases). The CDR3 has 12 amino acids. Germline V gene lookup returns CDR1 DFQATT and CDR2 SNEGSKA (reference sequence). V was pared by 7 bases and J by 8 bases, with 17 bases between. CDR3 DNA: TGCAGTGTCATAAGAGGGGCGGGAGGCTACACCTTC. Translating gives CSVIRGAGGYTF.

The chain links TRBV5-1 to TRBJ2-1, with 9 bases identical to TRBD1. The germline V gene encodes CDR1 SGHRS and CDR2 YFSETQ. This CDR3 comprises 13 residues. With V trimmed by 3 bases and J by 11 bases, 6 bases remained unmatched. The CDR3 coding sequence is TGCGCCAGCAGCTCCGGAGGACAGGGGAAGCAGTTCTTC. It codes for CASSSGGQGKQFF.

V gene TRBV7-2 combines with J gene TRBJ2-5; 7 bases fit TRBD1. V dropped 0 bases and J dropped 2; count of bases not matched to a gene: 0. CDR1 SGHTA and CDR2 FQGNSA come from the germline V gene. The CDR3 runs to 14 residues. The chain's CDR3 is CASSLATGQETQYF. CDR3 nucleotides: TGTGCCAGCAGCTTAGCGACAGGGCAAGAGACCCAGTACTTC.

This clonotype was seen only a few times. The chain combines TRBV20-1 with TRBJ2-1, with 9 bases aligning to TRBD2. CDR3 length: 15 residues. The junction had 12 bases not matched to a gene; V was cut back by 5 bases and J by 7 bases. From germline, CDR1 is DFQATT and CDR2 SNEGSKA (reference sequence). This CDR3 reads CSASTPWRGGNEQFF. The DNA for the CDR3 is TGCAGTGCTTCCACCCCCTGGCGGGGGGGTAATGAGCAGTTCTTC.

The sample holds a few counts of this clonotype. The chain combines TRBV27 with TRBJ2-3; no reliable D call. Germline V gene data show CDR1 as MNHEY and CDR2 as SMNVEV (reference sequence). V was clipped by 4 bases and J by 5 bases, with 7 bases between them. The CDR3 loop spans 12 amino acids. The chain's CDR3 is CASSSPQDTQYF. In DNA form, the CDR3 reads TGTGCCAGCAGTTCTCCTCAAGATACGCAGTATTTT.

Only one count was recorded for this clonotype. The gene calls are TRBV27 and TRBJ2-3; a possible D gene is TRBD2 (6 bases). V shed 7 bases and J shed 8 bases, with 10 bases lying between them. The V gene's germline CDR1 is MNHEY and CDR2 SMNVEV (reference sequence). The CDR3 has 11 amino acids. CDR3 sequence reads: CASTGLTTQYF. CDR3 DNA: TGTGCCAGCACGGGACTCACTACGCAGTATTTT.